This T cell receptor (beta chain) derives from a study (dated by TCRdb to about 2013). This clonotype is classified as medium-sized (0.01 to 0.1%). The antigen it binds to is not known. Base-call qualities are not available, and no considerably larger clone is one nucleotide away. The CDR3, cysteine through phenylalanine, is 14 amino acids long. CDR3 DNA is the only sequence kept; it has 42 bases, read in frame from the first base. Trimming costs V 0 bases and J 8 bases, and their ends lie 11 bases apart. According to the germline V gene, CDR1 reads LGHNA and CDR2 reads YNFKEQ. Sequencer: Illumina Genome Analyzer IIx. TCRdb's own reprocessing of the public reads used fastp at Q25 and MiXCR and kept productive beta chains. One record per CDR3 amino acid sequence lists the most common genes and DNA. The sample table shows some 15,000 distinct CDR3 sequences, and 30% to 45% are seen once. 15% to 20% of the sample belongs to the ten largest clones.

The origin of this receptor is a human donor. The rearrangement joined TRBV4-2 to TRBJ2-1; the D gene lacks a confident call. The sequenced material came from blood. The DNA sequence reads TGTGCCAGCAGCCAAGAGGGGTTGGCGGATGAGCAGTTCTTC. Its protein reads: CASSQEGLADEQFF.